The clone carrying this T cell receptor (beta chain) was seen repeatedly, ten times or more. The data were taken from a study of Graves' ophthalmopathy and Graves' hyperthyroidism. Amplification targeted the TCR beta CDR3 regions, with RNA transcripts as the source material. First-round RT-PCR with HTBI primers preceded a second-round multiplex PCR. TCRdb reprocessed the multiplex PCR reads via MiXCR and lists one record per CDR3 protein. This table has about 1.1 million distinct CDR3 sequences, about 35% appearing once. This CDR3 has 12 residues. V shed 4 bases and J shed 8 bases, with 9 bases lying between them. Germline V gene lookup returns CDR1 SGDLS and CDR2 YYNGEE.

The chain is built from TRBV9 and TRBJ2-2; D is unresolved. The origin of this receptor is an adult man with Graves' hyperthyroidism. The sequenced sample consisted of peripheral blood or thyroid tissue (not recorded which). The CDR3 protein is CASSPFRGELFF. The CDR3 DNA reads as TGTGCCAGCAGCCCGTTCAGAGGGGAGCTGTTTTTT.